Listed below are T cell receptor beta chains from one sample, sequenced in a study of blood T cell repertoires in COVID-19. Here immunoSEQ multiplex PCR was the method, and the copy in TCRdb shows in-frame clones only, minus some. The sample consists of 500,000 or so clones, roughly 87% of them appearing once. The sample consisted of PBMCs or T cells enriched from blood (not recorded which). The source of these receptors is a woman under 30 who had recovered from COVID-19. The CDR3 runs from the conserved cysteine through the conserved F or W. Each record gives: J gene, V gene, clone size, CDR3 protein. Size is omitted from some rows. Given values are once, few, many or a class for expanded clones.

J: TRBJ2-2
V: TRBV19
size: -
CDR3: CASTPYTGELFF

J: TRBJ1-3
V: TRBV5-6
size: -
CDR3: CASSSRDSGNTIYF

J: TRBJ2-5
V: TRBV30
size: -
CDR3: CAWSAGKETQYF

J: TRBJ2-5
V: TRBV19
size: -
CDR3: CASSIGRGWETQYF

J: TRBJ1-1
V: TRBV18
size: -
CDR3: CASSQGQGENTEAFF

J: TRBJ1-6
V: TRBV7-2
size: few
CDR3: CASSPEGIFNSPLHF

J: TRBJ2-3
V: TRBV4-1
size: -
CDR3: CASSQVGRDAQYF

J: TRBJ2-1
V: TRBV5-4
size: -
CDR3: CASSTPAGGRNEQFF

J: TRBJ1-2
V: TRBV10-3
size: -
CDR3: CAITPGTVGYTF

J: TRBJ1-4
V: TRBV28
size: -
CDR3: CAATEGPATNEKLFF

J: TRBJ1-1
V: TRBV2
size: -
CDR3: CASSVGALNTEAFF

J: TRBJ2-1
V: TRBV5-1
size: -
CDR3: CASSIGGARDEQFF

J: TRBJ1-1
V: TRBV29-1
size: -
CDR3: CSVEGDESTEAFF

J: TRBJ2-3
V: TRBV28
size: -
CDR3: CASSSILDRETDTQYF

J: TRBJ1-6
V: TRBV5-8
size: -
CDR3: CASSNGGRGDNSPLHF

J: TRBJ1-1
V: TRBV11-2
size: few
CDR3: CASSLFPSGANTEAFF

J: TRBJ2-7
V: TRBV2
size: -
CDR3: CASRENRDNEQYF

J: TRBJ1-5
V: TRBV18
size: -
CDR3: CASSPWDRGEGQPQHF

J: TRBJ1-2
V: TRBV4-1
size: -
CDR3: CASSQEGAEYGYTF

J: TRBJ1-2
V: TRBV18
size: -
CDR3: CASSAGQVPVLNYGYTF

J: TRBJ1-3
V: TRBV23-1
size: -
CDR3: CASIWTGKGNTIYF

J: TRBJ1-6
V: TRBV28
size: once
CDR3: CASSLTLTGADNSPLHF